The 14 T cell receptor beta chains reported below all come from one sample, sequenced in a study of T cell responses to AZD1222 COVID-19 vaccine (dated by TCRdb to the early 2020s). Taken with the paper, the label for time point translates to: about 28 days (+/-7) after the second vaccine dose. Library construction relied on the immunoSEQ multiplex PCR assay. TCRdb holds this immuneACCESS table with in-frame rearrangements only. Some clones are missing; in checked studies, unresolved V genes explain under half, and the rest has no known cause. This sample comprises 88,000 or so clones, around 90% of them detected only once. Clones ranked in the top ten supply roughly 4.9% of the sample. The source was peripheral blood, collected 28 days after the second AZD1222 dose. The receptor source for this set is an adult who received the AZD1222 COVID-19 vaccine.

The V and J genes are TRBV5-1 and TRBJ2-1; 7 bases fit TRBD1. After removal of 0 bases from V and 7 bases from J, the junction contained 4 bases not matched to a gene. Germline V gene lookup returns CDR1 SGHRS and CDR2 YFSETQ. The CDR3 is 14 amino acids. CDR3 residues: CASSLGDRFNEQFF. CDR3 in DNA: TGCGCCAGCAGCTTGGGGGACAGATTTAATGAGCAGTTCTTC.

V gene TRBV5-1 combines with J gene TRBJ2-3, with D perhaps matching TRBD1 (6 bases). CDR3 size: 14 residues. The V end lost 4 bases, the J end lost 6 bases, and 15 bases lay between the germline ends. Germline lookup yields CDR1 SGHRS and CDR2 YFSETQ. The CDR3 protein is CASSDHRAGDTQYF. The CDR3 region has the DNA TGCGCCAGCAGCGACCACAGGGCCGGGGATACGCAGTATTTT.

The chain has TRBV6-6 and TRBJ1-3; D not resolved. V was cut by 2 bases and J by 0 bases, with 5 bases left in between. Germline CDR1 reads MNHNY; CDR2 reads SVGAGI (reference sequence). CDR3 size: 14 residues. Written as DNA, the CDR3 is TGTGCCAGCAGTTACGCAGTCTCTGGAAACACCATATATTTT. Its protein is CASSYAVSGNTIYF.

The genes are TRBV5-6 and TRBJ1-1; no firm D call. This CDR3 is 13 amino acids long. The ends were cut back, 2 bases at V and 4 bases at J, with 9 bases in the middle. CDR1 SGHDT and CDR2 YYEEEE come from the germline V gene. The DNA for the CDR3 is TGTGCCAGCAGCTTAGAGGAGGGCACTGAAGCTTTCTTT. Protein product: CASSLEEGTEAFF.

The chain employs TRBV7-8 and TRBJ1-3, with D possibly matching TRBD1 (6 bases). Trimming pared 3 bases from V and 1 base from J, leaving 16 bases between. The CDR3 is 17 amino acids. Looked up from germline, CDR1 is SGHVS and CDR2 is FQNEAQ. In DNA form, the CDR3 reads TGTGCCAGCAGCTTCCGCGCCAGGGGCTCATCTGGAAACACCATATATTTT. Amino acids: CASSFRARGSSGNTIYF. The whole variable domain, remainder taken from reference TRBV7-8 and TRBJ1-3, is GAGVSQSPRYKVAKRGQDVALRCDPISGHVSLFWYQQALGQGPEFLTYFQNEAQLDKSGLPSDRFFAERPEGSVSTLKIQRTQQEDSAVYLCASSFRARGSSGNTIYFGEGSWLTVV.

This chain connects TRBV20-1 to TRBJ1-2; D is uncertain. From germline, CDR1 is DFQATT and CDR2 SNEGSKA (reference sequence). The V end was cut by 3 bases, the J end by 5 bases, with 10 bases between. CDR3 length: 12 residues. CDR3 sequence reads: CSASMPDYGYTF. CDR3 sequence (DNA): TGCAGTGCTAGTATGCCGGATTATGGCTACACCTTC.

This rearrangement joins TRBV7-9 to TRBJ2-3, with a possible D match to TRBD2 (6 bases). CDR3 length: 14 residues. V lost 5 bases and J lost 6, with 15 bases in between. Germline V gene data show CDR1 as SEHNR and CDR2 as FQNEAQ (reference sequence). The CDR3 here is CASSPFGRRDTQYF. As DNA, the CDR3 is TGTGCCAGCAGCCCATTTGGGAGGAGGGATACGCAGTATTTT.

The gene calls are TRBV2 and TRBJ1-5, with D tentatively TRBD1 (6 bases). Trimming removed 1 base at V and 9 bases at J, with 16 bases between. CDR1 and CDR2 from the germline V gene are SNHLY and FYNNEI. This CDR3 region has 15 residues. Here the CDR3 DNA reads TGTGCCAGCAGTGAAGAGGGGGGGTCCGTGAGGCCCCAGCATTTT. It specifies CASSEEGGSVRPQHF.

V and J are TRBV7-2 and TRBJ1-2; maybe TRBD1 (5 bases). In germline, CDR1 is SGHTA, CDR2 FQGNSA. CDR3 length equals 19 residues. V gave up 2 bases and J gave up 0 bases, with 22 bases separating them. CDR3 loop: CASSLISFGGGAANYGYTF. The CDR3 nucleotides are TGTGCCAGCAGCTTAATATCGTTTGGGGGGGGAGCGGCTAACTATGGCTACACCTTC.

The CDR3 spells CAISISTGASSYEQYF. As DNA, the CDR3 is TGTGCCATCAGCATATCGACAGGGGCTAGCTCCTACGAGCAGTACTTC. The chain joins TRBV10-3 to TRBJ2-7, with TRBD1 matching 8 bases. V trimming: 6 bases; J trimming: 0 bases; junction bases outside the gene matches: 10. This CDR3 has 16 residues. CDR1 and CDR2 from the germline V gene are ENHRY and SYGVKD.

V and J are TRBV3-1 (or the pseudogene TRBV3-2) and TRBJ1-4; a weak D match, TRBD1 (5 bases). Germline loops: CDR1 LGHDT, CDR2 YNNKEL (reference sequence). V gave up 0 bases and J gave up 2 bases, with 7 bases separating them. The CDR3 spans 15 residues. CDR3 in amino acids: CASSQDRVTNEKLFF. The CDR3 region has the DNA TGTGCCAGCAGCCAAGACAGGGTGACTAATGAAAAACTGTTTTTT.

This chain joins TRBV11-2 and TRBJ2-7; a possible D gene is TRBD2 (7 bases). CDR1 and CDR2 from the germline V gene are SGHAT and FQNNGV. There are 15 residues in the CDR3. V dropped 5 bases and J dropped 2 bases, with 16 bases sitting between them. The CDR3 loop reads CASSLGGGAPYEQYF. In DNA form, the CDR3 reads TGTGCCAGCAGCCTAGGAGGGGGGGCCCCCTACGAGCAGTACTTC.

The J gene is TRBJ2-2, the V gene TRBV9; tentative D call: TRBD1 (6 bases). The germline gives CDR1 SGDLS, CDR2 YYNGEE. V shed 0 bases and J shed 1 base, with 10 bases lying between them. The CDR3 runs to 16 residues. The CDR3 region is CASSVAGDWNTGELFF. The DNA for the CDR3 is TGTGCCAGCAGCGTAGCAGGGGATTGGAACACCGGGGAGCTGTTTTTT. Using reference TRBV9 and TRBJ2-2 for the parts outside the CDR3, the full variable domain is DSGVTQTPKHLITATGQRVTLRCSPRSGDLSVYWYQQSLDQGLQFLIQYYNGEERAKGNILERFSAQQFPDLHSELNLSSLELGDSALYFCASSVAGDWNTGELFFGEGSRLTVL.

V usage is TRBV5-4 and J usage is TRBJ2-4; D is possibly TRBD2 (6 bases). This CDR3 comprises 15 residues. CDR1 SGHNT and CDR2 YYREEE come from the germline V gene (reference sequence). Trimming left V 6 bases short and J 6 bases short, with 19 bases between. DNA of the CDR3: TGTGCCAGCAATACAGGAGGGGCCCGGGGAAACATTCAGTACTTC. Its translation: CASNTGGARGNIQYF.